A selection of T cell receptor beta chains follows, all from one sample in a study of Ad26.COV2.S vaccination and SARS-CoV-2 variants. Repertoires were generated with immunoSEQ multiplex PCR, while TCRdb's copy carries only in-frame clones and drops some. The sample holds 440,000 or so clones, 89% seen once. The material was peripheral blood, obtained in a trial of Ad26.COV2.S vaccine versus placebo. These receptors all stem from a person between 18 and 65 years old who received the Ad26.COV2.S COVID-19 vaccine or a placebo. CDR3s include the opening cysteine and the closing phenylalanine or tryptophan. The D gene is left open where the match is weak. Clone size is shown for a subset of rows, as once, few, many or a class of expanded clone.

>NA|NA|TRBJ1-4|TRBV16
CASSQKLEKLFF
TGTGCCAGCAGCCAGAAGCTGGAAAAACTGTTTTTT
>NA|NA|TRBJ1-2|TRBV5-1
CASRLVQGPSVYGYTF
TGCGCCAGCCGCCTCGTGCAGGGGCCCTCGGTCTATGGCTACACCTTC
>NA|NA|TRBJ1-1|TRBV7-8
CASSLTAPDDTEAFF
TGTGCCAGCAGCTTAACGGCACCTGACGACACTGAAGCTTTCTTT
>NA|NA|TRBJ2-1|TRBV11-2
CASSSGASGYNEQFF
TGTGCCAGCAGCTCAGGGGCTAGCGGTTACAATGAGCAGTTCTTC
>NA|NA|TRBJ1-2|TRBV18
CASSPRDGYGYTF
TGTGCCAGCTCACCTAGAGACGGCTATGGCTACACCTTC
>NA|TRBD2|TRBJ2-7|TRBV6-5
CASSREARYEQYF
TGTGCCAGCAGTCGGGAGGCCCGCTACGAGCAGTACTTC
>NA|NA|TRBJ1-2|TRBV3-1/TRBV3-2
CASSQVSSGGYTF
TGTGCCAGCAGCCAAGTTTCATCGGGGGGCTACACCTTC
>NA|NA|TRBJ2-7|TRBV7-9
CASSFVGMGDEQYF
TGTGCCAGCAGCTTCGTAGGGATGGGCGACGAGCAGTACTTC
>NA|NA|TRBJ2-4|TRBV2
CASRGATIQYF
TGTGCCAGCAGGGGGGCTACTATTCAGTACTTC
>NA|TRBD2|TRBJ2-2|TRBV9
CASSPSGLGAGELFF
TGTGCCAGCAGCCCTAGCGGGTTAGGGGCCGGGGAGCTGTTTTTT
>NA|NA|TRBJ1-3|TRBV10-3
CAISEVPGLSSGNTIYF
TGTGCCATCAGTGAGGTACCGGGACTGAGCTCTGGAAACACCATATATTTT
>NA|NA|TRBJ2-1|TRBV7-9
CASSLIRDLLDNEQFF
TGTGCCAGCAGCTTAATCAGGGACCTTTTAGACAATGAGCAGTTCTTC
>NA|NA|TRBJ1-1|TRBV19
CASSDTGGTSAFF
TGTGCCAGTAGTGACACGGGCGGGACGTCGGCTTTCTTT
>NA|TRBD1|TRBJ1-2|TRBV9
CASSPQGARDGYTF
TGTGCCAGCAGCCCTCAGGGGGCGCGGGATGGCTACACCTTC
>once|NA|TRBJ2-2|TRBV14
CASSQGRQEDTGELFF
TGTGCCAGCAGCCAAGGGCGACAGGAGGACACCGGGGAGCTGTTTTTT
>NA|TRBD1|TRBJ1-5|TRBV27
CASRGGQGPQPQHF
TGTGCCAGCAGGGGGGGACAGGGCCCTCAGCCCCAGCATTTT
>NA|TRBD2|TRBJ2-1|TRBV6-6
CASGLAGTYNEQFF
TGTGCCAGTGGCCTAGCGGGAACTTACAATGAGCAGTTCTTC
>NA|TRBD1|TRBJ1-2|TRBV15
CATSSRTGRGYGYTF
TGTGCCACCAGCAGCCGGACAGGGCGAGGCTATGGCTACACCTTC
>NA|NA|TRBJ1-1|TRBV2
CASSERPGNTEAFF
TGTGCCAGCAGTGAACGCCCAGGGAACACTGAAGCTTTCTTT
>NA|TRBD2|TRBJ2-1|TRBV6-4
CASRRTSEGDEQFF
TGTGCCAGCAGAAGGACTAGCGAGGGGGATGAGCAGTTCTTC
>NA|TRBD1|TRBJ2-3|TRBV5-1
CASSPDRGGTDTQYF
TGCGCCAGCAGCCCCGACAGGGGGGGCACAGATACGCAGTATTTT
>once|TRBD1|TRBJ1-1|TRBV30
CAWSVEIRGRISEAFF
TGTGCCTGGAGTGTCGAGATCAGGGGGCGCATCTCTGAAGCTTTCTTT
>NA|TRBD1|TRBJ2-2|TRBV29-1
CSVDSDRDTGELFF
TGCAGCGTTGACTCGGACAGGGATACCGGGGAGCTGTTTTTT
>NA|NA|TRBJ1-2|TRBV2
CASSTIFSLGYGYTF
TGTGCCAGCAGTACTATCTTTTCTTTAGGGTATGGCTACACCTTC
>NA|TRBD2|TRBJ2-7|TRBV7-9
CASSFVSASGSYEQYF
TGTGCCAGCAGCTTTGTTTCGGCTAGCGGGAGCTACGAGCAGTACTTC
>NA|TRBD1|TRBJ2-2|TRBV11-3
CASSPRTGPGELFF
TGTGCCAGCAGCCCAAGGACAGGGCCCGGGGAGCTGTTTTTT
>NA|NA|TRBJ2-2|TRBV2
CASSEGILNTGELFF
TGTGCCAGCAGTGAAGGGATTTTGAACACCGGGGAGCTGTTTTTT
>NA|TRBD1|TRBJ1-2|TRBV28
CASSLTGTGGYTF
TGTGCCAGCAGTCTGACAGGGACGGGCGGCTACACCTTC
>NA|TRBD1|TRBJ2-7|TRBV27
CASSLLGQGAKSLHEQYF
TGTGCCAGCAGTTTATTAGGACAGGGGGCGAAGAGTCTACACGAGCAGTACTTC
>NA|TRBD1|TRBJ1-4|TRBV30
CAWRGGGTGRTSVLFF
TGTGCCTGGAGGGGAGGAGGGACAGGCCGAACTAGCGTCCTGTTTTTT
>NA|TRBD1|TRBJ1-1|TRBV28
CASSLVIRGDEAFF
TGTGCCAGCAGTTTAGTTATCAGGGGGGATGAAGCTTTCTTT
>NA|NA|TRBJ2-7|TRBV19
CASLSRDPPYEQYF
TGTGCCAGTCTCTCCCGGGACCCACCCTACGAGCAGTACTTC
>NA|NA|TRBJ1-2|TRBV30
CAWQKRTVLHGYTF
TGTGCCTGGCAAAAACGGACGGTACTACATGGCTACACCTTC
>NA|NA|TRBJ1-5|TRBV10-3
CAISQINQPQHF
TGTGCCATCAGTCAGATCAATCAGCCCCAGCATTTT
>NA|NA|TRBJ2-7|TRBV3-1/TRBV3-2
CASSPRGRYEQYF
TGTGCCAGCAGCCCCAGGGGTAGATACGAGCAGTACTTC
>NA|NA|TRBJ1-5|TRBV10-3
CAISQQGMGQPQHF
TGTGCCATCAGTCAACAGGGAATGGGTCAGCCCCAGCATTTT
>NA|NA|TRBJ2-5|TRBV12-3/TRBV12-4
CASSFEYQETQYF
TGTGCCAGCAGTTTTGAGTACCAAGAGACCCAGTACTTC
>NA|TRBD2|TRBJ2-1|TRBV28
CASSLGWLAGVYNEQFF
TGTGCCAGCAGTTTAGGATGGCTAGCGGGAGTGTACAATGAGCAGTTCTTC
>once|NA|TRBJ1-3|TRBV24-1
CATSGPGKTGNTIYF
TGTGCCACCAGTGGTCCAGGGAAGACTGGAAACACCATATATTTT
>NA|NA|TRBJ1-1|TRBV20-1
CSARRAAEAFF
TGCAGTGCTAGGCGAGCGGCTGAAGCTTTCTTT
>NA|TRBD2|TRBJ2-5|TRBV13
CASSLVRTSGKETQYF
TGTGCCAGCAGCTTAGTCCGGACTAGCGGTAAAGAGACCCAGTACTTC
>NA|NA|TRBJ2-2|TRBV29-1
CSVPRPQTGELFF
TGCAGCGTTCCGAGACCCCAGACCGGGGAGCTGTTTTTT
>NA|NA|TRBJ2-7|TRBV4-1
CASSQRTVLTYEQYF
TGCGCCAGCAGCCAAAGGACAGTTTTGACCTACGAGCAGTACTTC
>NA|NA|TRBJ1-3|TRBV19
CASSIWGSGNTIYF
TGTGCCAGTAGTATTTGGGGATCTGGAAACACCATATATTTT
>NA|TRBD1|TRBJ2-6|TRBV2
CAQRRQGTGANVLTF
TGTGCCCAGCGGCGACAGGGCACTGGGGCCAACGTCCTGACTTTC
>NA|NA|TRBJ2-7|TRBV18
CASSPVQGTEQYF
TGTGCCAGCTCACCCGTGCAGGGTACAGAGCAGTACTTC
>NA|TRBD1|TRBJ1-2|TRBV5-1
CASSAGQGVPYGYTF
TGCGCCAGCAGCGCGGGACAGGGGGTGCCCTATGGCTACACCTTC
>NA|NA|TRBJ2-1|TRBV2
CASGSNEQFF
TGTGCCAGCGGTAGCAATGAGCAGTTCTTC
>NA|NA|TRBJ2-7|TRBV28
CASSQPQQGGEQYF
TGTGCCAGCAGTCAACCTCAACAGGGTGGCGAGCAGTACTTC
>NA|TRBD2|TRBJ2-1|TRBV5-1
CASRRTSSYNEQFF
TGCGCCAGCAGGCGGACTAGCTCCTACAATGAGCAGTTCTTC
>NA|NA|TRBJ1-1|TRBV19
CASSTLQDGNTEAFF
TGTGCCAGTAGTACGCTACAGGACGGGAACACTGAAGCTTTCTTT